This TCR beta chain was sequenced in a study of cytomegalovirus exposure and HLA in healthy donors. PCR employed 60 Vbeta and 13 Jbeta primers. Some clones are missing from TCRdb's copy, which holds only in-frame ones; the method was immunoSEQ multiplex PCR. The sample holds 310,000 or so clones; 80% to 90% are singletons and the top ten take more than 2%. This receptor was identified in a young woman in good health and CMV-seronegative. Sequencing input: PBMCs.

As DNA, the CDR3 is TGTGCCAGCAGCCGCAAGACAGGGGTGGATCAGCCCCAGCATTTT. The encoded protein is CASSRKTGVDQPQHF. The chain employs TRBV4-2 and TRBJ1-5, with 8 bases matching TRBD1. CDR3 length: 15 residues. Germline CDR1 is LGHNA and CDR2 is YNFKEQ. The V segment lost 4 bases and the J segment 5 bases; nucleotides outside the gene matches: 7.